The 22 T cell receptor beta chains reported below all come from one sample, sequenced in a study of blood T cell repertoires in COVID-19. Repertoires were generated with immunoSEQ multiplex PCR, while TCRdb's copy carries only in-frame clones and drops some. This table has about 64,000 clones, more than 70% appearing once. Material for sequencing was PBMCs or T cells enriched from blood (not recorded which). The receptors were sampled from a woman in her thirties or forties who had recovered from COVID-19.

The rearrangement uses TRBV4-1 and TRBJ2-1, with D perhaps matching TRBD1 (6 bases). The CDR3 consists of 17 residues. In germline, CDR1 is MGHRA, CDR2 YSYEKL. V was shortened by 8 bases and J by 8 bases, with 28 bases between the two germline ends. The CDR3, as DNA: TGCGCCAGCCGTCCCCTACAGGGAGAAGTGGTAGGTGATGAGCAGTTCTTC. The encoded protein is CASRPLQGEVVGDEQFF.

V usage is TRBV5-6 and J usage is TRBJ1-2; the match to TRBD1 covers 7 bases. V gave up 0 bases and J gave up 4 bases; unmatched junction bases: 3. Germline V gene sequence: CDR1 SGHDT, CDR2 YYEEEE. The length of the CDR3 is 14 residues. DNA for the CDR3: TGTGCCAGCAGCTTGGGCGACAGGGCCTATGGCTACACCTTC. Protein sequence: CASSLGDRAYGYTF.

The rearrangement uses TRBV5-1 and TRBJ1-1; 11 bases align to TRBD1. V lost 5 bases to trimming and J lost 0 bases; unmatched junction nucleotides: 3. This CDR3 is 15 amino acids long. Germline V lookup: CDR1 SGHRS, CDR2 YFSETQ. For the CDR3, the DNA is TGCGCCAGCAGGAGGACAGGGGGCATGAACACTGAAGCTTTCTTT. Translated, it gives CASRRTGGMNTEAFF. The whole variable domain, remainder taken from reference TRBV5-1 and TRBJ1-1, is KAGVTQTPRYLIKTRGQQVTLSCSPISGHRSVSWYQQTPGQGLQFLFEYFSETQRNKGNFPGRFSGRQFSNSRSEMNVSTLELGDSALYLCASRRTGGMNTEAFFGQGTRLTVV.

The chain uses TRBV5-5 and TRBJ2-7; the match to TRBD2 covers 7 bases. This CDR3 is built from 13 residues. V dropped 0 bases and J dropped 4; count of bases not matched to a gene: 1. Germline-derived CDR1 and CDR2 are SGHKS and YYEKEE (reference sequence). As DNA, the CDR3 is TGTGCCAGCAGCTTGGTGGGGGGGTACGAGCAGTACTTC. Amino acid sequence: CASSLVGGYEQYF.

The J gene is TRBJ2-7, the V gene TRBV11-2, with no clear D. This CDR3 spans 14 amino acids. Germline CDR1 is SGHAT and CDR2 is FQNNGV. V was clipped by 1 base and J by 2 bases, with 9 bases between them. CDR3 sequence (DNA): TGTGCCAGCAGCTTAGTCCAGTCTCCCTACGAGCAGTACTTC. Its translation: CASSLVQSPYEQYF.

The chain links TRBV7-9 to TRBJ1-3; no definite D call. V lost 6 bases, J lost 4 bases, and 13 bases lay in between. Germline assignment: CDR1 SEHNR and CDR2 FQNEAQ (reference sequence). This CDR3 has 14 residues. The CDR3 reads CASRNWARGNTIYF. For the CDR3, the DNA is TGTGCCAGCAGGAACTGGGCCCGCGGAAACACCATATATTTT.

This clone was counted between two and nine times. V is TRBV3-1 (or the pseudogene TRBV3-2) and J is TRBJ1-3; D perhaps matches TRBD1 (6 bases). The V gene lost 0 bases and the J gene lost 0 bases, with 15 bases spanning the gap. The CDR3 is 18 amino acids. CDR1 is LGHDT, CDR2 YNNKEL, per germline (reference sequence). The CDR3 protein is CASSQDHAGVNSGNTIYF. CDR3 DNA: TGTGCCAGCAGCCAAGATCATGCAGGGGTGAACTCTGGAAACACCATATATTTT.

A single count supports this clone. The chain uses TRBV29-1 and TRBJ1-3; D is perhaps TRBD1 (6 bases). The germline V gene encodes CDR1 SQVTM and CDR2 ANQGSEA. V dropped 1 base and J dropped 8 bases, with 12 bases sitting between them. The CDR3 totals 13 residues. CDR3 DNA: TGCAGCGTTGAAGCGGCAGGGGCGGACACCATATATTTT. Its translation is CSVEAAGADTIYF.

This sequence joins TRBV6-5 and TRBJ2-5; 7 bases agree with TRBD2. The junction had 4 bases not matched to a gene; V was cut back by 5 bases and J by 7 bases. Looked up from germline, CDR1 is MNHEY and CDR2 is SVGAGI. CDR3 length: 12 residues. CDR3 residues: CASSITGGTQYF. The CDR3 bases are TGTGCCAGCAGTATCACGGGGGGGACCCAGTACTTC.

The chain's CDR3 is CSVGGQAQETQYF. CDR3 nucleotide sequence: TGCAGCGTGGGGGGACAGGCACAAGAGACCCAGTACTTC. The genes are TRBV29-1 and TRBJ2-5, with TRBD1 identical over 8 bases. Trimming cost V 6 bases and J 2 bases; bases outside gene matches: 5. Per the germline V gene, CDR1 is SQVTM and CDR2 is ANQGSEA. The CDR3 covers 13 residues.

The chain carries TRBV14 and TRBJ2-1; 8 positions agree with TRBD2. This CDR3 is built from 15 residues. The germline gives CDR1 SGHDN, CDR2 FVKESK. The V gene end was trimmed by 0 bases and the J gene end by 2 bases; junction bases not matched to a gene: 0. The CDR3 DNA reads as TGTGCCAGCAGCCAAGATAGCGGGGCCTACAATGAGCAGTTCTTC. It yields the protein CASSQDSGAYNEQFF.

This sequence joins TRBV19 and TRBJ2-5; 8 bases agree with TRBD1. Germline V gives CDR1 LNHDA, CDR2 SQIVND (reference sequence). V gave up 5 bases and J gave up 3 bases; unmatched junction bases: 5. The CDR3 spans 14 residues. The CDR3 loop is CASSSGQGEETQYF. The DNA for the CDR3 is TGTGCCAGTAGTTCCGGACAGGGAGAAGAGACCCAGTACTTC.

This clone is a singleton in its sample. The chain carries TRBV3-1 (or the pseudogene TRBV3-2) and TRBJ2-5; 7 bases match TRBD2. CDR1 and CDR2 from the germline V gene are LGHDT and YNNKEL (reference sequence). V lost 1 base to trimming and J lost 2 bases; unmatched junction nucleotides: 7. The CDR3 is 16 amino acids. The DNA of the CDR3 is TGTGCCAGCAGCCAAGTTCCGGCGGGAGCGCAAGAGACCCAGTACTTC. Protein product: CASSQVPAGAQETQYF.

The chain joins TRBV28 to TRBJ2-7, with 8 bases lining up with TRBD1. CDR3 length: 18 amino acids. CDR1 is MDHEN and CDR2 is SYDVKM in the germline V gene. The J segment lost 1 base and the V segment lost 5 bases, leaving 16 bases of the junction unmatched. Here the CDR3 reads CASSPKVPSDRGSYEQYF. The CDR3, as DNA: TGTGCCAGCAGTCCGAAAGTTCCCTCCGACAGGGGATCCTACGAGCAGTACTTC.

The chain links TRBV5-1 to TRBJ2-7; TRBD1 matches 10 bases. With V trimmed by 4 bases and J by 4 bases, 8 bases remained unmatched. The CDR3 extends over 15 amino acids. In germline, CDR1 is SGHRS, CDR2 YFSETQ. The CDR3 DNA sequence: TGCGCCAGCAGCCTAGGGACAGGGGTCCCTTACGAGCAGTACTTC. Residues: CASSLGTGVPYEQYF. Full variable domain (remainder filled in from reference TRBV5-1 and TRBJ2-7): KAGVTQTPRYLIKTRGQQVTLSCSPISGHRSVSWYQQTPGQGLQFLFEYFSETQRNKGNFPGRFSGRQFSNSRSEMNVSTLELGDSALYLCASSLGTGVPYEQYFGPGTRLTVT.

This CDR3 is CASGRDRDTDTQYF. The CDR3 DNA sequence: TGCGCCAGCGGGCGGGACAGGGACACAGATACGCAGTATTTT. This chain links TRBV5-1 with TRBJ2-3; the match to TRBD1 covers 9 bases. This CDR3 has 14 residues. Unmatched junction bases numbered 5, after V lost 7 bases and J lost 2 bases. Germline CDR1 is SGHRS and CDR2 is YFSETQ. The variable domain in full, with the rest retrieved from reference TRBV5-1 and TRBJ2-3, is KAGVTQTPRYLIKTRGQQVTLSCSPISGHRSVSWYQQTPGQGLQFLFEYFSETQRNKGNFPGRFSGRQFSNSRSEMNVSTLELGDSALYLCASGRDRDTDTQYFGPGTRLTVL.

The rearrangement uses TRBV13 and TRBJ2-2; D gene unclear. The V gene's germline CDR1 is PRHDT and CDR2 FYEKMQ (reference sequence). The CDR3 contains 17 residues. The ends were cut back, 1 base at V and 6 bases at J, with 18 bases in the middle. CDR3: CASSLVSSPAPPGELFF. In DNA, the CDR3 is TGTGCCAGCAGCTTAGTCTCAAGCCCTGCCCCACCCGGGGAGCTGTTTTTT. Full variable domain (outside the CDR3, taken from reference TRBV13 and TRBJ2-2): AAGVIQSPRHLIKEKRETATLKCYPIPRHDTVYWYQQGPGQDPQFLISFYEKMQSDKGSIPDRFSAQQFSDYHSELNMSSLELGDSALYFCASSLVSSPAPPGELFFGEGSRLTVL.

The DNA for the CDR3 is TGTGCCAGCAGCTTAGGGCCAGGGAATGCCAATGAGCAGTTCTTC. Translating it yields CASSLGPGNANEQFF. The J gene is TRBJ2-1, the V gene TRBV11-2; possible D gene TRBD1, 5 bases. Trimming left V 1 base short and J 6 bases short, with 13 bases between. CDR3 length: 15 amino acids. Germline CDR1 SGHAT, CDR2 FQNNGV.

The CDR3 spells CASSIGGADSDTQYF. Here the CDR3 DNA reads TGTGCCAGTAGTATTGGGGGGGCGGACTCTGATACGCAGTATTTT. V is TRBV19 and J is TRBJ2-3; a possible D gene is TRBD2 (7 bases). This CDR3 comprises 15 residues. Germline CDR1 and CDR2: LNHDA and SQIVND (reference sequence). Trimming shortened V by 3 bases and J by 6 bases, and 16 bases separated the two germline ends.

DNA of the CDR3: TGTGCCAGCAGTTTTGGGAGGAAACTGTTTTTT. Its protein product is CASSFGRKLFF. This chain joins TRBV12-3 or TRBV12-4 and TRBJ1-4; D is unresolved. V dropped 3 bases and J dropped 11 bases, with 7 bases sitting between them. The CDR3 runs 11 residues.

The chain links TRBV5-1 to TRBJ1-3; TRBD1 might be the D (6 bases). This CDR3 has 15 residues. The V end was cut by 0 bases, the J end by 0 bases, with 7 bases between. CDR1 and CDR2 from the germline V gene are SGHRS and YFSETQ. In DNA, the CDR3 is TGCGCCAGCAGCTTGGGGGACACCTCTGGAAACACCATATATTTT. Protein sequence: CASSLGDTSGNTIYF.

In its sample, this clone was seen a few times. The gene calls are TRBV5-1 and TRBJ1-1; perhaps TRBD1 as D (6 bases). V was cut by 1 base and J by 3 bases, with 10 bases left in between. This CDR3 contains 14 residues. The germline gives CDR1 SGHRS, CDR2 YFSETQ. The CDR3 bases are TGCGCCAGCAGCTTGCAGGGGCGAGACACTGAAGCTTTCTTT. As protein: CASSLQGRDTEAFF.